This T cell receptor beta chain was sequenced in a study of CD8 T cells in ankylosing spondylitis. This clonotype was seen ten or more times. TCRdb processed the 5' RACE reads anew with MiXCR; each CDR3 protein has one entry. The data hold a few hundred thousand distinct CDR3 sequences, with 20% to 30% observed a single time. V lost 6 bases, J lost 1 base, and 19 bases lay in between. Germline CDR1 reads DFQATT; CDR2 reads SNEGSKA (reference sequence). This CDR3 contains 16 residues. The sample comprised blood, either unsorted or a sorted T cell fraction (not recorded which). This chain joins TRBV20-1 and TRBJ2-1; the D gene is possibly TRBD1 (5 bases). This clonotype originated in a male donor with ankylosing spondylitis or in good health (not recorded which). CDR3 bases: TGCAGTGCACCAGGGCCCACCGCCCCGTCCTACAATGAGCAGTTCTTC. Translated, it gives CSAPGPTAPSYNEQFF.